A selection of T cell receptor beta chains follows, all from one sample in a study of blood T cell repertoires in COVID-19. Method: immunoSEQ multiplex PCR; TCRdb's copy keeps in-frame clones and lacks some. The sample has fewer than 250,000 clones, about 80% seen once; the top ten hold approximately 7.8%. Sequencing input: peripheral blood. Receptor source: a woman aged 60 to 75 with COVID-19, enrolled during active disease. The CDR3 runs from the conserved cysteine through the conserved F or W. A D gene is named only where the DNA matches it firmly. Some rows have no size entry. The others give once, few or many, or a class for an expanded clone.

>TRBV18|TRBJ2-7|TRBD2|once
CASSPPLAGGVHEQYF
TGTGCCAGCTCACCTCCTTTAGCGGGAGGGGTCCACGAGCAGTACTTC
>TRBV14|TRBJ1-2|-|-
CASSQVRGLGYTF
TGTGCCAGCAGCCAAGTCAGGGGTCTTGGCTACACCTTC
>TRBV3-1/TRBV3-2|TRBJ1-3|-|-
CASRRTSSGNTIYF
TGTGCCAGCAGACGAACAAGCTCTGGAAACACCATATATTTT
>TRBV2|TRBJ1-5|-|few
CASSDGLRYSNQPQHF
TGTGCCAGCAGTGATGGTCTCAGGTACAGCAATCAGCCCCAGCATTTT
>TRBV15|TRBJ1-6|-|few
CATSRGRRGGNSPLHF
TGTGCCACCAGCAGAGGCCGACGGGGGGGGAATTCACCCCTCCACTTT
>TRBV19|TRBJ1-1|TRBD1|few
CASSIGRGTGVNTEAFF
TGTGCCAGTAGTATAGGGAGGGGGACAGGGGTGAACACTGAAGCTTTCTTT
>TRBV3-1/TRBV3-2|TRBJ2-3|-|-
CASSLLPLSDTQYF
TGTGCCAGCAGCCTTCTTCCCCTATCAGATACGCAGTATTTT
>TRBV28|TRBJ1-6|-|-
CASSLPAGADSPLHF
TGTGCCAGCAGTTTACCGGCGGGGGCCGATTCACCCCTCCACTTT
>TRBV4-2|TRBJ2-5|-|-
CASSQIMTGEETQYF
TGTGCCAGCAGCCAAATCATGACGGGGGAAGAGACCCAGTACTTC
>TRBV5-1|TRBJ1-3|-|once
CASSLVGGPEDTIYF
TGCGCCAGCAGCTTGGTCGGCGGCCCAGAGGACACCATATATTTT
>TRBV6-1|TRBJ2-2|-|-
CASSEIRLGELFF
TGTGCCAGCAGTGAAATCAGGTTGGGGGAGCTGTTTTTT
>TRBV28|TRBJ1-2|-|-
CASSAADRKNYGYTF
TGTGCCAGCAGTGCAGCGGACAGAAAAAACTATGGCTACACCTTC
>TRBV3-1/TRBV3-2|TRBJ2-2|-|-
CASSQLTGELFF
TGTGCCAGCAGCCAACTGACCGGGGAGCTGTTTTTT
>TRBV11-3|TRBJ1-1|-|-
CASSLDREGKGDTEAFF
TGTGCCAGCAGCTTAGATCGAGAGGGGAAGGGGGACACTGAAGCTTTCTTT
>TRBV15|TRBJ2-1|-|once
CATSRGSGGREQFF
TGTGCCACCAGCAGAGGATCTGGGGGCCGCGAGCAGTTCTTC
>TRBV6-2/TRBV6-3|TRBJ1-1|-|-
CASSYPNSLLTLNTEAFF
TGTGCCAGCAGTTACCCCAACTCCCTTTTAACCTTGAACACTGAAGCTTTCTTT
>TRBV7-8|TRBJ1-1|-|-
CASSLEPGRTEAFF
TGTGCCAGCAGCTTAGAACCAGGGAGGACTGAAGCTTTCTTT
>TRBV11-3|TRBJ2-5|TRBD2|few
CASSLSGRNQETQYF
TGTGCCAGCAGCCTTAGCGGGAGAAACCAAGAGACCCAGTACTTC
>TRBV5-4|TRBJ2-5|-|-
CASSLGRGGVETQYF
TGTGCCAGCAGCTTGGGTAGGGGGGGTGTCGAGACCCAGTACTTC
>TRBV19|TRBJ2-7|-|-
CASSPRMTGLPYEQYF
TGTGCCAGTAGTCCTAGGATGACGGGACTTCCCTACGAGCAGTACTTC
>TRBV19|TRBJ1-4|-|-
CASRGPGLREKLFF
TGTGCCAGTAGGGGACCGGGACTTAGGGAAAAACTGTTTTTT
>TRBV19|TRBJ1-5|TRBD1|-
CASSGQVNQPQHF
TGTGCCAGTAGTGGACAGGTAAATCAGCCCCAGCATTTT
>TRBV7-9|TRBJ1-3|TRBD1|-
CASSSGQNSGNTIYF
TGTGCCAGCAGCTCGGGACAGAACTCTGGAAACACCATATATTTT
>TRBV5-6|TRBJ1-4|TRBD1|-
CASSSRRDSMGEKLFF
TGTGCCAGCAGCTCGCGCCGGGACAGCATGGGAGAAAAACTGTTTTTT
>TRBV6-5|TRBJ2-1|TRBD2|-
CASRLAGGNEQFF
TGTGCCAGCCGACTAGCGGGGGGCAATGAGCAGTTCTTC
>TRBV19|TRBJ1-5|-|-
CASSVAWQGGAQPQHF
TGTGCCAGTAGTGTAGCCTGGCAAGGAGGGGCTCAGCCCCAGCATTTT
>TRBV20-1|TRBJ1-1|-|once
CSASGGTGRMNTEAFF
TGCAGTGCTAGTGGGGGAACGGGGAGGATGAACACTGAAGCTTTCTTT
>TRBV5-6|TRBJ1-2|-|-
CASSENRLGYTF
TGTGCCAGCAGTGAGAACCGTCTAGGCTACACCTTC
>TRBV5-1|TRBJ2-7|-|once
CASSLGGLGSYEQYF
TGCGCCAGCAGCTTGGGGGGGCTGGGGTCCTACGAGCAGTACTTC
>TRBV9|TRBJ2-3|TRBD1|-
CASSVDSGGADTQYF
TGTGCCAGCAGCGTAGATTCAGGGGGAGCAGATACGCAGTATTTT
>TRBV2|TRBJ2-3|-|few
CASSETRGTDTQYF
TGTGCCAGCAGTGAAACCCGGGGCACAGATACGCAGTATTTT
>TRBV15|TRBJ2-7|TRBD2|-
CATGTSVPYEQYF
TGTGCCACTGGGACTAGCGTTCCCTACGAGCAGTACTTC
>TRBV5-1|TRBJ1-1|TRBD1|-
CASSPEGTGLAEAFF
TGCGCCAGCAGCCCAGAGGGGACAGGGCTAGCTGAAGCTTTCTTT
>TRBV5-1|TRBJ2-2|-|-
CASSLWAERIATGELFF
TGCGCCAGCAGCTTGTGGGCGGAACGAATAGCGACCGGGGAGCTGTTTTTT
>TRBV29-1|TRBJ2-1|TRBD2|-
CSVPTSASYNEQFF
TGCAGCGTCCCGACTAGCGCATCCTACAATGAGCAGTTCTTC
>TRBV6-2/TRBV6-3|TRBJ2-1|TRBD2|-
CASSYRASGRYRNEQFF
TGTGCCAGCAGTTACAGGGCTAGCGGGAGGTATAGGAATGAGCAGTTCTTC
>TRBV11-2|TRBJ1-1|TRBD1|-
CASSLAARPGQGEEGAFF
TGTGCCAGCAGCTTAGCGGCGCGCCCAGGACAGGGGGAGGAAGGAGCTTTCTTT
>TRBV5-1|TRBJ1-1|-|-
CATTSGGSTEAFF
TGCGCCACCACCTCTGGAGGTTCCACTGAAGCTTTCTTT
>TRBV7-8|TRBJ2-6|TRBD1|-
CARRDREVDSGANVLTF
TGTGCCCGCCGGGACAGGGAGGTAGACTCTGGGGCCAACGTCCTGACTTTC
>TRBV24-1|TRBJ1-1|TRBD1|few
CATSDLPGTDLNTEAFF
TGTGCCACCAGTGATCTCCCCGGGACAGACTTGAACACTGAAGCTTTCTTT
>TRBV12-3/TRBV12-4|TRBJ2-1|TRBD2|-
CASSLGASGSRFF
TGTGCCAGCAGTTTAGGTGCTAGCGGGAGTCGGTTCTTC
>TRBV5-5|TRBJ1-6|-|-
CASSPELGTSYNSPLHF
TGTGCCAGCAGCCCAGAACTTGGGACAAGCTATAATTCACCCCTCCACTTT
>TRBV5-4|TRBJ2-7|TRBD1|-
CASRGGQGRSYEQYF
TGTGCCAGCAGAGGCGGACAGGGGAGGTCCTACGAGCAGTACTTC
>TRBV12-3/TRBV12-4|TRBJ2-2|-|-
CASSRVGELFF
TGTGCCAGCAGCAGGGTCGGGGAGCTGTTTTTT
>TRBV2|TRBJ1-5|TRBD1|-
CASSDGDRDQPQHF
TGTGCCAGCAGTGACGGGGACAGAGATCAGCCCCAGCATTTT
>TRBV12-3/TRBV12-4|TRBJ1-5|-|-
CASTRRGNQPQHF
TGTGCCAGCACCCGAAGGGGGAATCAGCCCCAGCATTTT
>TRBV10-3|TRBJ2-7|TRBD2|-
CATNTRGTSGSDEQYF
TGTGCCACAAATACCAGGGGGACTAGCGGGAGCGACGAGCAGTACTTC
>TRBV6-2/TRBV6-3|TRBJ1-5|TRBD1|-
CASSTPTGPRQPQHF
TGTGCCAGCAGTACCCCGACAGGGCCACGTCAGCCCCAGCATTTT
>TRBV5-1|TRBJ1-6|-|-
CASSPRGGSSYNSPLHF
TGCGCCAGCAGCCCTCGGGGAGGGAGCTCCTATAATTCACCCCTCCACTTT
>TRBV7-9|TRBJ2-1|TRBD2|-
CASSPRGGSAYNEQFF
TGTGCCAGCAGCCCGAGGGGCGGGAGCGCCTACAATGAGCAGTTCTTC